The clone carrying this TCR beta chain occurred many times. Library construction for TCR beta used iRepertoire HTBI primers and Arm-PCR of CDR3 regions. Original processing notes: Spanning all samples, the identified segments comprised approximately 57 TRBV and some 14 TRBJ. TCRdb ran MiXCR on the multiplex PCR reads and lists one entry per CDR3 protein. The V and J calls reflect TCRdb's pipeline rather than the authors' work. The sample includes 400,000 to 550,000 distinct CDR3 sequences, around 15% seen only once; the top ten take around 10%. Time point reported: newly diagnosed GD, antithyroid drugs for less than 3 months. After RNA was extracted from PBMCs, the TCR library was made from it. These data are taken from a study of regulatory T cells in long-lasting Graves disease. These records were also assigned to another study, of T cells in Graves' hyperthyroidism and ophthalmopathy.

This specimen consisted of peripheral blood mononuclear cells (PBMCs), obtained at new diagnosis, from a patient treated with antithyroid drugs. The sequence came from a woman in her twenties or thirties with Graves disease.

CDR3: CASQRDRGQPQHF. The CDR3, as DNA: TGCGCCAGCCAGAGGGACAGGGGACAGCCCCAGCATTTT. The J gene is TRBJ1-5, the V gene TRBV5-1; 10 bases are shared with TRBD1. Germline-derived CDR1 and CDR2 are SGHRS and YFSETQ. CDR3 length equals 13 residues. The V segment lost 7 bases and the J segment 7 bases; nucleotides outside the gene matches: 5.